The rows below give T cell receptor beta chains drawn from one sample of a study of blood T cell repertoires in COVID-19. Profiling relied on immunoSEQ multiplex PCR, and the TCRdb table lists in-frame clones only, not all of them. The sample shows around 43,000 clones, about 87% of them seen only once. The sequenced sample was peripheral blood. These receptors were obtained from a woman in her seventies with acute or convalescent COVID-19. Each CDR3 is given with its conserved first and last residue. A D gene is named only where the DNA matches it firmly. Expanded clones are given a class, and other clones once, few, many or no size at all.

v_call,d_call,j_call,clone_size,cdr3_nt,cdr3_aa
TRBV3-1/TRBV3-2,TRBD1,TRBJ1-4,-,TGTGCCAGCAGCCAGGCTACAGGGGGAAGAGAAAAACTGTTTTTT,CASSQATGGREKLFF
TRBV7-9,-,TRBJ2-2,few,TGTGCCAGCAGCTTAAGAGACAGATCGAACACCGGGGAGCTGTTTTTT,CASSLRDRSNTGELFF
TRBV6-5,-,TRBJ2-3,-,TGTGCCAGCAGTCCACCCTTGGGGGGTACGCAGTATTTT,CASSPPLGGTQYF
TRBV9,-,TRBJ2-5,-,TGTGCCAGCAGCGTAGAGGACTCAAAAGAGACCCAGTACTTC,CASSVEDSKETQYF
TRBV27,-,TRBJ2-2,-,TGTGCCAGCAGTTTATCGCGGGGTTCGGAGCTGTTTTTT,CASSLSRGSELFF
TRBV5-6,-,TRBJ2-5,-,TGTGCCAGCAGCTCCGGGGGTGAAGAGACCCAGTACTTC,CASSSGGEETQYF
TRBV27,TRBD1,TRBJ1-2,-,TGTGCCAGCAGTCAGAAACCATACCGGACAGGGGACAACTATGGCTACACCTTC,CASSQKPYRTGDNYGYTF
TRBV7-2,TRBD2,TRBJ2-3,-,TGTGCCAGCAGCTTAAGACTAGCGGGGGGCTTAGATACGCAGTATTTT,CASSLRLAGGLDTQYF
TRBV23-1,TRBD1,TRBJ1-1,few,TGCGCCAGCAGTCAACCTGTCCCGGGACAGGGATTTATGAACACTGAAGCTTTCTTT,CASSQPVPGQGFMNTEAFF
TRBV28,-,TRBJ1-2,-,TGTGCCAGCACCACACAGGGAACTAACTATGGCTACACCTTC,CASTTQGTNYGYTF
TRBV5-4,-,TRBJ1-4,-,TGTGCCAGCAGCGCCGACAGCGGGAATGAAAAACTGTTTTTT,CASSADSGNEKLFF
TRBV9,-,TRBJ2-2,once,TGTGCCAGCAGCCCCCAGATGTACCGGGGCACCGGGGAGCTGTTTTTT,CASSPQMYRGTGELFF
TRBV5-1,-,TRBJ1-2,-,TGCGCCAGCAGCCCGGGCCTTACAGGCAACTATGGCTACACCTTC,CASSPGLTGNYGYTF
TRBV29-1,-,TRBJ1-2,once,TGCAGCGTTGGTCAGCCCCCCCAAGGGGAAGGATACTATGGCTACACCTTC,CSVGQPPQGEGYYGYTF
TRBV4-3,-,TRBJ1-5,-,TGCGCCAGCAGCCAAGACGGCAGGGACTATCAGCCCCAGCATTTT,CASSQDGRDYQPQHF
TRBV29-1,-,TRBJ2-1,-,TGCAGCGTTGAAGGAACCGGGACAAGGAACAATGAGCAGTTCTTC,CSVEGTGTRNNEQFF
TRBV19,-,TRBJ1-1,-,TGTGCCAGTAGTATCACTGGGGGGACTGAAGCTTTCTTT,CASSITGGTEAFF
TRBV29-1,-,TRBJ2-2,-,TGCAGCGTTGATGGGGACAAGAACACCGGGGAGCTGTTTTTT,CSVDGDKNTGELFF